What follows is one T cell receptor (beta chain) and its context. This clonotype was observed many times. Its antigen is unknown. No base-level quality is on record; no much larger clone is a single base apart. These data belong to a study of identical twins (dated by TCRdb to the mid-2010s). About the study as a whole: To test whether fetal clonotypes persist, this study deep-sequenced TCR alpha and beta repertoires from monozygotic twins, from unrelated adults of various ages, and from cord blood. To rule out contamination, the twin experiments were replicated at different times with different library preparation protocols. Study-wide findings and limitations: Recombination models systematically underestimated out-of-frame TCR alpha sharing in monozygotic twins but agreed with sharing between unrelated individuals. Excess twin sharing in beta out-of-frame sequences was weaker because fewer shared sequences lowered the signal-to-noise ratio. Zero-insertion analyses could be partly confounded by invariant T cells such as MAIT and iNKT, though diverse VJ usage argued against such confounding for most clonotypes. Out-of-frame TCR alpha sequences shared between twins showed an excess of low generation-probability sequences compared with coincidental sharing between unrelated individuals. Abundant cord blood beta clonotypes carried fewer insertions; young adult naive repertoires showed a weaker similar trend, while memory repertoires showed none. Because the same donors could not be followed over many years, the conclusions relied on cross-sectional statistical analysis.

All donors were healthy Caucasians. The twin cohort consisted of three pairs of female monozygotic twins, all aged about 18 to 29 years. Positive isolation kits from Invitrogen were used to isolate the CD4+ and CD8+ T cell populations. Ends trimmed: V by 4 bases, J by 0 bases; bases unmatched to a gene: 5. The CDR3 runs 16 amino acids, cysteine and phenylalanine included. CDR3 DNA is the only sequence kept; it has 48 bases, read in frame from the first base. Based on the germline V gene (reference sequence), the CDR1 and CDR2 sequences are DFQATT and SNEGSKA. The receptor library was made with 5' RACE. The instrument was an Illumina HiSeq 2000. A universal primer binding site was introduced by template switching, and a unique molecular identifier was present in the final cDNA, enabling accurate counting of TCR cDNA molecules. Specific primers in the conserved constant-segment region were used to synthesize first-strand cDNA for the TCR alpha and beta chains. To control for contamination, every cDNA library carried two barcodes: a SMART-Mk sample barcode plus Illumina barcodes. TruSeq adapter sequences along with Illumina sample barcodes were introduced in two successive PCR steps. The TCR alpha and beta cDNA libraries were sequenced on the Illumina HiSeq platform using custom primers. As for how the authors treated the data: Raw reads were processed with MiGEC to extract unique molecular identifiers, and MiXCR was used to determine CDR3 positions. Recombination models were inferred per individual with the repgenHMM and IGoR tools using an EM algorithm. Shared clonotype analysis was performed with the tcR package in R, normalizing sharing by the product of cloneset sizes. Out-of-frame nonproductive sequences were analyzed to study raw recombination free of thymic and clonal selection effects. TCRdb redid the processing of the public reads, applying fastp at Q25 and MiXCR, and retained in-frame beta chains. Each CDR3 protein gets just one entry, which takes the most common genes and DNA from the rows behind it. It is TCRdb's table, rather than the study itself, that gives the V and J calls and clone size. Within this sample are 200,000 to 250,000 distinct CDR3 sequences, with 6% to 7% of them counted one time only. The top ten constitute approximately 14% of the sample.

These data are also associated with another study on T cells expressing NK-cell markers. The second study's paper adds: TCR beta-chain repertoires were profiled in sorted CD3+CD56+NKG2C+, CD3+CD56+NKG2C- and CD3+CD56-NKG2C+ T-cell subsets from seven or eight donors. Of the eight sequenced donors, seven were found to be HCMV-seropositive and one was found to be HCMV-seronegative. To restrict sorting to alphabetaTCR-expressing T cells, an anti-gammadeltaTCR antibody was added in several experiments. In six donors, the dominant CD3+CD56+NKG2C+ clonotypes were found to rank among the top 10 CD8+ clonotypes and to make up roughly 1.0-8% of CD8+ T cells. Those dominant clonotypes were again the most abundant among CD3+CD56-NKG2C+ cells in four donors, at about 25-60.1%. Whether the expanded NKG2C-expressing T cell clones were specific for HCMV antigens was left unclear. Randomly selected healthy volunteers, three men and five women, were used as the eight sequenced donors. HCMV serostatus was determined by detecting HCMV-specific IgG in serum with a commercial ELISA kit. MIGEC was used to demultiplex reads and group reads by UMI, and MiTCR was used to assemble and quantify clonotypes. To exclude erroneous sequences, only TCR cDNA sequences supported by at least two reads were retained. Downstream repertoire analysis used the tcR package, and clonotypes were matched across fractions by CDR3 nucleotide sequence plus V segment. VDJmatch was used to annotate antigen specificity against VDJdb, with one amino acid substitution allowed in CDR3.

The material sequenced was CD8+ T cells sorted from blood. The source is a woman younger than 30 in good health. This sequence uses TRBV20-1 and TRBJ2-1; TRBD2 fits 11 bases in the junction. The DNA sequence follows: TGCAGTGCTACAACTAGCGGGGGACGCTCCTACAATGAGCAGTTCTTC. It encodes CSATTSGGRSYNEQFF.